The TCR beta chain described here comes from a study of T cell responses to AZD1222 COVID-19 vaccine. Overall study findings and caveats: Epitopes outside B.1.351 and B.1.1.7 mutated regions reportedly drew nearly half of spike TCRs. Repertoire sampling was restricted to post-peak T cell response timepoints. Two doses of AZD1222 preceded a rise in Spike-specific TCR breadth and depth. Among those given AZD1222, only 6 or 7 were seropositive at baseline.

The method was immunoSEQ multiplex PCR; TCRdb's version includes in-frame clones alone and lacks a portion of them. Of about 93,000 clones listed, roughly 89% were seen once; the top ten hold approximately 3%. V gave up 10 bases and J gave up 6 bases, with 16 bases separating them. CDR1 is LNHDA and CDR2 is SQIVND in the germline V gene (reference sequence). The CDR3 runs to 13 residues. As for this clone: Its antigen is currently unknown.

Sample: peripheral blood, taken on day 0 of MenACWY control vaccination. The source is an adult in good health. This chain joins TRBV19 and TRBJ1-5; TRBD1 might be the D (6 bases). CDR3 sequence: CATADRLSQPQHF. The CDR3 coding sequence is TGTGCCACCGCAGACAGGTTGAGTCAGCCCCAGCATTTT. Drawing the rest from reference TRBV19 and TRBJ1-5, the complete variable domain is DGGITQSPKYLFRKEGQNVTLSCEQNLNHDAMYWYRQDPGQGLRLIYYSQIVNDFQKGDIAEGYSVSREKKESFPLTVTSAQKNPTAFYLCATADRLSQPQHFGDGTRLSIL.